Listed here are 8 T cell receptor beta chains from one sample, sequenced in a study of T cell changes during pregnancy in multiple sclerosis. Clones were read by immunoSEQ multiplex PCR, and TCRdb kept only the in-frame ones, dropping some. The table has under 95,000 clones, roughly 92% seen once. This specimen consisted of peripheral blood, obtained in the second trimester of pregnancy. The receptors shown here come from a female donor with multiple sclerosis, enrolled in a pregnancy study.

The rearrangement joins TRBV11-2 to TRBJ2-5; D is uncertain. The CDR3 totals 14 residues. V was cut by 0 bases and J by 5 bases, with 10 bases left in between. Germline CDR1 is SGHAT and CDR2 is FQNNGV. Here the CDR3 DNA reads TGTGCCAGCAGCTTAGAACGGGTGTCGGAGACCCAGTACTTC. This gives the protein CASSLERVSETQYF.

The chain carries TRBV7-6 and TRBJ2-5; 10 bases map to TRBD1. J lost 7 bases, V lost 5 bases, and 10 bases had no gene match. This CDR3 spans 15 amino acids. CDR1 is SGHVS, CDR2 FNYEAQ, per germline. This CDR3 reads CASSKGTGEYGTQYF. Written as DNA, the CDR3 is TGTGCCAGCAGCAAGGGGACAGGGGAGTATGGGACCCAGTACTTC.

The chain carries TRBV6-5 and TRBJ2-1; 11 bases map to TRBD2. CDR1 and CDR2 (germline): MNHEY, SVGAGI. The CDR3 extends over 15 amino acids. With V trimmed by 4 bases and J by 9 bases, 8 bases remained unmatched. CDR3 amino acids: CASSSSSGRAGEQFF. CDR3 DNA: TGTGCCAGCAGTTCAAGTAGCGGGAGGGCCGGTGAGCAGTTCTTC.

This chain uses TRBV2 with TRBJ1-2, with D hard to call. The CDR3 has 14 amino acids. The germline V gene encodes CDR1 SNHLY and CDR2 FYNNEI. Between the trimmed V and J ends, which lost 8 bases and 4 bases, there was a span of 17 bases. The chain's CDR3 is CASFFGRGGYGYTF. CDR3 sequence (DNA): TGTGCCAGCTTCTTTGGCCGCGGAGGCTATGGCTACACCTTC.

The chain combines TRBV5-1 with TRBJ1-4; TRBD1 agrees at 9 bases. V shed 3 bases and J 5 bases; nucleotides not matched to a gene: 2. Germline V lookup: CDR1 SGHRS, CDR2 YFSETQ. The length of the CDR3 is 14 residues. CDR3 in DNA: TGCGCCAGCAGCTCCGACAGGGGGAATGAAAAACTGTTTTTT. This translates into CASSSDRGNEKLFF.

The rearrangement links TRBV7-6 to TRBJ2-5; TRBD1 aligns across 7 bases. This CDR3 contains 13 residues. The germline CDR1 and CDR2 sequences are SGHVS and FNYEAQ. V dropped 5 bases and J dropped 5; count of bases not matched to a gene: 5. The CDR3 DNA reads as TGTGCCAGCAGCACACAGGGGCAGGAGACCCAGTACTTC. Amino acids: CASSTQGQETQYF.

V is TRBV29-1 and J is TRBJ2-3; D is perhaps TRBD2 (5 bases). The CDR3 runs to 13 residues. Looked up from germline, CDR1 is SQVTM and CDR2 is ANQGSEA. V lost 6 bases to trimming and J lost 6 bases, with 16 bases between them. This CDR3 reads CSVAGRSVDTQYF. The CDR3, as DNA: TGCAGCGTCGCGGGCCGTTCTGTCGATACGCAGTATTTT.

The chain is built from TRBV5-5 and TRBJ1-2; tentatively, D is TRBD1 (5 bases). This CDR3 contains 13 residues. V was clipped by 2 bases and J by 4 bases, with 9 bases between them. Looked up from germline, CDR1 is SGHKS and CDR2 is YYEKEE (reference sequence). CDR3 coding DNA: TGTGCCAGCAGCTTCCGAGACAGCTATGGCTACACCTTC. Encoded protein: CASSFRDSYGYTF.